The 30 T cell receptor beta chains below come from one sample, sequenced in a study of blood T cell repertoires in COVID-19. The table came from immunoSEQ multiplex PCR; TCRdb's copy has only in-frame clones and leaves some out. The repertoire holds nearly 400,000 clones, with about nine tenths as singletons. The sample was PBMCs or T cells enriched from blood (not recorded which). All receptors come from a woman in her twenties or thirties who had recovered from COVID-19.

The gene calls are TRBV12-5 and TRBJ2-7, with D perhaps TRBD2 (6 bases). Deletions cut 0 bases from V and 4 bases from J, with 16 bases between. The CDR3 has 16 residues. CDR1 and CDR2 from the germline V gene are LGHNT and FRNRAP. In DNA, the CDR3 is TGTGCTAGTGGTTTGGTACGGGGGATAAGCGTTTACGAGCAGTACTTC. Its translation: CASGLVRGISVYEQYF. The full variable domain, its missing parts supplied by reference TRBV12-5 and TRBJ2-7, is DARVTQTPRHKVTEMGQEVTMRCQPILGHNTVFWYRQTMMQGLELLAYFRNRAPLDDSGMPKDRFSAEMPDATLATLKIQPSEPRDSAVYFCASGLVRGISVYEQYFGPGTRLTVT.

This clone has just one count. The chain is built from TRBV5-4 and TRBJ2-5, with a possible D match to TRBD2 (6 bases). Germline V gene lookup returns CDR1 SGHNT and CDR2 YYREEE (reference sequence). The CDR3 loop spans 16 amino acids. Trimming took off 0 bases at V and 5 bases at J, with 17 bases between the two ends. The CDR3 DNA follows: TGTGCCAGCAGCTTGGGGTCTAGCGTGATGGACGAGACCCAGTACTTC. Its translation is CASSLGSSVMDETQYF.

This chain links TRBV11-3 with TRBJ2-4; 13 nucleotides match TRBD2. The germline V gene encodes CDR1 SGHNT and CDR2 YENEEA. V was clipped by 1 base and J by 9 bases; unmatched bases: 3. The CDR3 runs 15 residues. The DNA for the CDR3 is TGTGCCAGCAGCTTAGGTGGGACTAGCGGGGTCATTCAGTACTTC. It specifies CASSLGGTSGVIQYF.

The chain uses TRBV5-1 and TRBJ2-7; TRBD1 aligns across 9 bases. This CDR3 has 15 residues. Germline-derived CDR1 and CDR2 are SGHRS and YFSETQ. Trimming removed 0 bases from V and 5 bases from J; junction bases left unmatched: 6. The chain's CDR3 is CASSLDRTGVNEQYF. The CDR3 DNA reads TGCGCCAGCAGCTTGGACCGGACAGGGGTCAACGAGCAGTACTTC.

The V and J genes are TRBV27 and TRBJ1-1; the D gene is possibly TRBD1 (6 bases). Germline loops: CDR1 MNHEY, CDR2 SMNVEV (reference sequence). This CDR3 has 13 residues. Trimming cost V 5 bases and J 6 bases, with 13 bases left between them. CDR3 loop: CASSETGRAEAFF. The CDR3, as DNA: TGTGCCAGCAGTGAAACAGGGCGGGCTGAAGCTTTCTTT.

Here the CDR3 DNA reads TGCAGTGCTAGTGGGCTAGCGGGGATTGGGACCCAGTACTTC. It specifies CSASGLAGIGTQYF. The chain carries TRBV20-1 and TRBJ2-5; 9 bases are shared with TRBD2. Trimming took 3 bases from V and 7 from J; bases not matched to a gene: 9. Germline CDR1 DFQATT, CDR2 SNEGSKA (reference sequence). The CDR3 contains 14 residues.

The J gene is TRBJ1-1, the V gene TRBV4-1; perhaps TRBD1 as D (6 bases). There are 15 residues in the CDR3. CDR1 is MGHRA and CDR2 is YSYEKL in the germline V gene. The V and J ends lost 5 bases and 1 base respectively, with 14 bases between them. CDR3 DNA: TGCGCCAGCAGCGACCGGACAGACCAGAACACTGAAGCTTTCTTT. Its translation is CASSDRTDQNTEAFF.

This rearrangement joins TRBV30 to TRBJ1-5, with 7 nucleotides matching TRBD1. Trimming took 3 bases from V and 7 from J; bases not matched to a gene: 15. Germline CDR1 reads GTSNPN; CDR2 reads SVGIG (reference sequence). The CDR3 has 16 amino acids. In nucleotides, the CDR3 is TGTGCCTGGAGCCGGACGGTAGGGACAGTCGGACAGCCCCAGCATTTT. Amino acids: CAWSRTVGTVGQPQHF. The full variable domain, in which reference TRBV30 and TRBJ1-5 provide the parts outside the CDR3, is SQTIHQWPATLVQPVGSPLSLECTVEGTSNPNLYWYRQAAGRGLQLLFYSVGIGQISSEVPQNLSASRPQDRQFILSSKKLLLSDSGFYLCAWSRTVGTVGQPQHFGDGTRLSIL.

The V and J genes are TRBV3-1 (or the pseudogene TRBV3-2) and TRBJ2-2; a possible D gene is TRBD1 (7 bases). Germline V gives CDR1 LGHDT, CDR2 YNNKEL (reference sequence). Trimming left V 1 base short and J 6 bases short, with 15 bases between. The CDR3 is 16 residues long. In DNA, the CDR3 is TGTGCCAGCAGCCAAGTCCGCGGGACAGCACCCGGGGAGCTGTTTTTT. Translating it yields CASSQVRGTAPGELFF.

The rearrangement joins TRBV9 to TRBJ2-7, with a tentative D call TRBD1 (6 bases). CDR1 and CDR2 from the germline V gene are SGDLS and YYNGEE. CDR3 size: 13 residues. Trimming took off 2 bases at V and 6 bases at J, with 12 bases between the two ends. Here the CDR3 DNA reads TGTGCCAGCAGCGTCATTACAGGGTCCGAGCAGTACTTC. It translates to CASSVITGSEQYF.

The chain couples TRBV28 to TRBJ1-1; 7 bases are shared with TRBD1. The CDR3 runs to 15 residues. The germline gives CDR1 MDHEN, CDR2 SYDVKM. V lost 6 bases and J lost 1; bases outside the gene matches: 8. CDR3 sequence: CASRKFRDRNTEAFF. The CDR3 DNA sequence: TGTGCCAGCAGGAAGTTCCGGGACAGGAACACTGAAGCTTTCTTT.

This clone appeared once. V and J are TRBV5-1 and TRBJ2-7; D is undetermined. The germline CDR1 and CDR2 sequences are SGHRS and YFSETQ. The ends were cut back, 0 bases at V and 1 base at J, with 8 bases in the middle. The CDR3 spans 14 residues. The CDR3 region is CASSLELRSYEQYF. CDR3 nucleotides: TGCGCCAGCAGCTTGGAATTGCGGTCCTACGAGCAGTACTTC.

The chain uses TRBV3-1 (or the pseudogene TRBV3-2) and TRBJ2-6; a possible D gene is TRBD1 (6 bases). The V gene's germline CDR1 is LGHDT and CDR2 YNNKEL (reference sequence). The length of the CDR3 is 15 residues. V gave up 0 bases and J gave up 4 bases, with 7 bases separating them. CDR3 sequence: CASSQETGGANVLTF. The CDR3 coding sequence is TGTGCCAGCAGCCAAGAGACAGGCGGGGCCAACGTCCTGACTTTC.

The chain is built from TRBV14 and TRBJ2-7, with 10 bases fitting TRBD2. The V and J ends lost 1 base and 9 bases, in that order; junction bases with no gene match: 9. The CDR3 totals 15 residues. The germline CDR1 and CDR2 sequences are SGHDN and FVKESK. The CDR3 region has the DNA TGTGCCAGCAGCCAAGGGTACCTAGCGGGAGACAGGCAGTACTTC. Its translation: CASSQGYLAGDRQYF.

In this sample, this clone turned up once. The chain combines TRBV7-3 with TRBJ1-1; D is undetermined. Germline V gene lookup returns CDR1 SGHTA and CDR2 FQGTGA. V gave up 0 bases and J gave up 2 bases, with 7 bases separating them. This CDR3 spans 14 amino acids. The CDR3 region is CASSLTRENTEAFF. In nucleotides, the CDR3 is TGTGCCAGCAGCTTAACGCGGGAAAACACTGAAGCTTTCTTT.

The gene calls are TRBV29-1 and TRBJ2-3, with unresolved D. The V end was cut by 7 bases, the J end by 3 bases, with 5 bases between. This CDR3 spans 10 amino acids. Germline V gives CDR1 SQVTM, CDR2 ANQGSEA. The CDR3 sequence: CSALTDTQYF. CDR3 DNA sequence: TGCAGCGCCCTTACAGATACGCAGTATTTT.

The V gene is TRBV27, the J gene TRBJ2-7; a weak D match, TRBD2 (7 bases). Germline V lookup: CDR1 MNHEY, CDR2 SMNVEV (reference sequence). The CDR3 has 15 residues. V lost 6 bases, J lost 1 base, and 16 bases lay in between. The CDR3 DNA reads as TGTGCCAGCAGGGGAGGGGGGTTGGAGTCCTACGAGCAGTACTTC. Translated, it gives CASRGGGLESYEQYF.

The V gene is TRBV10-3, the J gene TRBJ2-1; 10 nucleotides agree with TRBD2. The J segment lost 3 bases and the V segment lost 3 bases, leaving 5 bases of the junction unmatched. This CDR3 region has 16 residues. Germline loops: CDR1 ENHRY, CDR2 SYGVKD. CDR3 DNA: TGTGCCATCAGTGATAGTGGGACTAGCGTCTACAATGAGCAGTTCTTC. As protein: CAISDSGTSVYNEQFF.

This chain links TRBV24-1 with TRBJ2-6; D is perhaps TRBD2 (5 bases). V lost 5 bases and J lost 3, with 16 bases in between. This CDR3 comprises 17 residues. The germline gives CDR1 KGHDR, CDR2 SFDVKD. CDR3 loop: CATSGAGFGNGANVLTF. CDR3 nucleotides: TGTGCCACCAGTGGGGCTGGGTTCGGGAATGGGGCCAACGTCCTGACTTTC.

This chain links TRBV15 with TRBJ2-1, with D possibly being TRBD1 (5 bases). The CDR3 length is 15 residues. V was cut by 5 bases and J by 9 bases, with 20 bases left in between. Germline V gene data show CDR1 as LNHNV and CDR2 as YYDKDF (reference sequence). This chain's CDR3 is CATSGQGHQRGEQFF. In DNA form, the CDR3 reads TGTGCCACCAGCGGGCAGGGTCATCAACGCGGTGAGCAGTTCTTC.

This clone was seen just once. V and J are TRBV24-1 and TRBJ1-1; possible D gene TRBD1, 6 bases. CDR3 length equals 19 residues. CDR1 is KGHDR and CDR2 is SFDVKD in the germline V gene. V was cut by 0 bases and J by 8 bases, with 27 bases left in between. The CDR3 region has the DNA TGTGCCACCAGTGATTTGTATCAGCGAAGAGGGGGGGCCATGTCCGAAGCTTTCTTT. As protein: CATSDLYQRRGGAMSEAFF.

The CDR3 nucleotides are TGCGCCAGCAGTGAGACAGGGCACGAGCAGTACTTC. Amino acid sequence: CASSETGHEQYF. This sequence joins TRBV10-2 and TRBJ2-7, with a possible D match to TRBD1 (6 bases). The CDR3 covers 12 residues. Germline-derived CDR1 and CDR2 are WSHSY and SAAADI. V lost 2 bases, J lost 5 bases, and 7 bases lay in between.

The CDR3 is CASSQILSRGRTGELFF. The DNA for the CDR3 is TGTGCCAGTAGCCAAATCTTAAGCAGGGGGCGGACCGGGGAGCTGTTTTTT. The V gene is TRBV19, the J gene TRBJ2-2; 8 nucleotides agree with TRBD1. V trimming: 6 bases; J trimming: 5 bases; junction bases outside the gene matches: 14. Per the germline V gene, CDR1 is LNHDA and CDR2 is SQIVND (reference sequence). This CDR3 is built from 17 residues.

Notes on this clone: This CDR3 is also generated by other DNA sequences in the sample. J is TRBJ2-7 and V is TRBV4-1; D is uncertain. This CDR3 comprises 13 residues. Germline CDR1 reads MGHRA; CDR2 reads YSYEKL. V was shortened by 0 bases and J by 4 bases, with 7 bases between the two germline ends. CDR3 residues: CASSQDLSYEQYF. For the CDR3, the DNA is TGCGCCAGCAGCCAAGATCTGAGTTACGAGCAGTACTTC.

This clone has just one count. The chain joins TRBV6-5 to TRBJ2-7; 7 bases map to TRBD1. The CDR3 runs 14 residues. Per the germline V gene, CDR1 is MNHEY and CDR2 is SVGAGI. J was trimmed by 3 bases and V by 7 bases; bases with no gene match: 9. The CDR3 reads CASTKGARFYEQYF. DNA for the CDR3: TGTGCCAGCACCAAGGGGGCGCGTTTCTACGAGCAGTACTTC.

V usage is TRBV10-1 and J usage is TRBJ1-1; D may be TRBD1 (6 bases). Trimming took off 4 bases at V and 1 base at J, with 10 bases between the two ends. The CDR3 is 14 amino acids. CDR1 is WNHNN, CDR2 SYGVQD, per germline (reference sequence). In nucleotides, the CDR3 is TGCGCCAGCAGTGGTCGGACAGCGAACACTGAAGCTTTCTTT. This translates into CASSGRTANTEAFF.

Only a few counts were recorded for this clone. This chain connects TRBV10-2 to TRBJ1-2; 7 bases line up with TRBD1. CDR3 length equals 18 residues. Trimming took 3 bases from V and 5 from J; bases not matched to a gene: 18. CDR1 WSHSY and CDR2 SAAADI come from the germline V gene. Here the CDR3 reads CASSDPSPSTGRRYGYTF. The CDR3 nucleotides read TGCGCCAGCAGTGACCCTTCCCCCTCGACAGGGAGGAGGTATGGCTACACCTTC.

The chain has TRBV29-1 and TRBJ1-2; no clear D gene. V dropped 0 bases and J dropped 8 bases, with 25 bases sitting between them. Per the germline V gene, CDR1 is SQVTM and CDR2 is ANQGSEA. This CDR3 comprises 17 residues. The CDR3: CSVEEGRFEGYRGGYTF. CDR3 DNA: TGCAGCGTTGAAGAGGGTCGATTCGAGGGCTACAGAGGGGGCTACACCTTC.

The rearrangement links TRBV10-3 to TRBJ2-2; 7 positions agree with TRBD1. Losses at the gene ends were 11 bases for V and 3 bases for J; bases not matched to a gene: 15. Germline V gene sequence: CDR1 ENHRY, CDR2 SYGVKD. This CDR3 is built from 16 residues. CDR3 nucleotides: TGTGCCTGCGGCGAGGTACAGGGGTCCTACACCGGGGAGCTGTTTTTT. Translating gives CACGEVQGSYTGELFF.

This chain uses TRBV9 with TRBJ2-2; maybe TRBD2 (5 bases). From germline, CDR1 is SGDLS and CDR2 YYNGEE. Trimming left V 0 bases short and J 5 bases short, with 8 bases between. The CDR3 totals 14 residues. In DNA form, the CDR3 reads TGTGCCAGCAGCGTAGTCTCGGGGACCGGGGAGCTGTTTTTT. Protein product: CASSVVSGTGELFF. The variable domain in full, completed from reference TRBV9 and TRBJ2-2, reads DSGVTQTPKHLITATGQRVTLRCSPRSGDLSVYWYQQSLDQGLQFLIQYYNGEERAKGNILERFSAQQFPDLHSELNLSSLELGDSALYFCASSVVSGTGELFFGEGSRLTVL.